Each of the 10 T cell receptor beta chains below was sequenced from the same sample in a study of identical twins. TCRdb redid the calling of the 5' RACE reads with MiXCR, one entry per CDR3 protein. The profile covers 470,000 or so distinct CDR3 sequences, with 20% to 25% appearing a single time and about 2.9% taken by the ten largest. Another study also made use of these data, one on T cells expressing NK-cell markers.

What was sequenced was CD4+ T cells sorted from blood. The source is a woman younger than 30 in good health.

This clonotype was detected many times. The chain is built from TRBV27 and TRBJ2-4; 11 bases match TRBD2. Trimming cost V 6 bases and J 6 bases; bases outside gene matches: 4. Germline-derived CDR1 and CDR2 are MNHEY and SMNVEV (reference sequence). The CDR3 has 14 amino acids. The CDR3 spells CASRLAGEGNIQYF. In DNA form, the CDR3 reads TGTGCCAGCAGACTAGCGGGAGAAGGAAACATTCAGTACTTC.

This clonotype showed up just a few times. The gene calls are TRBV3-1 and TRBJ2-1; 10 nucleotides line up with TRBD2. This CDR3 has 16 amino acids. The V gene end was trimmed by 4 bases and the J gene end by 8 bases; junction bases not matched to a gene: 11. CDR1 LGHDT and CDR2 YNNKEL come from the germline V gene (reference sequence). The CDR3 protein is CASSLAASGSMDEQFF. CDR3 coding DNA: TGTGCCAGCAGCCTAGCGGCTAGCGGGAGTATGGATGAGCAGTTCTTC.

Only a few counts were recorded for this clonotype. The V and J genes are TRBV12-3 or TRBV12-4 and TRBJ2-1; 10 positions match TRBD2. This CDR3 spans 18 amino acids. J gave up 6 bases and V 6 bases, and 17 bases lay outside the gene matches. The CDR3 loop reads CASSGGEASGSVGNEQFF. CDR3 bases: TGTGCCAGCAGCGGAGGGGAGGCTAGCGGGAGTGTGGGCAATGAGCAGTTCTTC.

CDR3 sequence (DNA): TGTGCCAGCAGTTACCGGCGTCCAGAGACCCAGTACTTC. It specifies CASSYRRPETQYF. This chain connects TRBV6-5 to TRBJ2-5; D unresolved. Germline loops: CDR1 MNHEY, CDR2 SVGAGI. There are 13 residues in the CDR3. V was shortened by 2 bases and J by 4 bases, with 8 bases between the two germline ends.

CDR3 protein: CASSLLAGAKNIQYF. The CDR3 DNA follows: TGCGCCAGCAGCTTGTTAGCCGGAGCCAAAAACATTCAGTACTTC. V and J are TRBV5-1 and TRBJ2-4; D is ambiguous. Germline CDR1 SGHRS, CDR2 YFSETQ. The V end was cut by 1 base, the J end by 0 bases, with 8 bases between. The CDR3 runs 15 residues.

This clonotype turned up a few times. The genes are TRBV20-1 and TRBJ1-1; perhaps TRBD1 as D (5 bases). Germline CDR1 DFQATT, CDR2 SNEGSKA (reference sequence). The CDR3 consists of 13 residues. V lost 6 bases to trimming and J lost 4 bases, with 15 bases between them. The CDR3 nucleotides read TGCAGTGCAGGAGGGGACCGTAGCACTGAAGCTTTCTTT. Its protein is CSAGGDRSTEAFF.

This CDR3 is CASSLQGRSEQFF. CDR3 in DNA: TGTGCCAGCAGTTTACAGGGGCGGAGTGAGCAGTTCTTC. The V and J genes are TRBV12-3 or TRBV12-4 and TRBJ2-1; D perhaps matches TRBD1 (6 bases). The V end was cut by 2 bases, the J end by 9 bases, with 11 bases between. The CDR3 is 13 residues long.

This clonotype was found a few times. The rearrangement uses TRBV20-1 and TRBJ2-1, with 10 bases lining up with TRBD2. The CDR3 is 14 residues long. Germline CDR1 reads DFQATT; CDR2 reads SNEGSKA (reference sequence). V shed 2 bases, J shed 4 bases, and the junction held 2 bases outside the gene matches. CDR3 region: CSARRTSGYNEQFF. As DNA, the CDR3 is TGCAGTGCTAGACGGACTAGCGGATACAATGAGCAGTTCTTC.

The rearrangement uses TRBV15 and TRBJ2-7; D call uncertain. With 3 bases removed from V and 1 base from J, the gap between germline ends came to 7 bases. CDR3 length: 13 residues. Looked up from germline, CDR1 is LNHNV and CDR2 is YYDKDF (reference sequence). CDR3 DNA sequence: TGTGCCACCAGCAGCGGCTTTTCCTACGAGCAGTACTTC. Its translation is CATSSGFSYEQYF. Using reference TRBV15 and TRBJ2-7 for the parts outside the CDR3, the full variable domain is DAMVIQNPRYQVTQFGKPVTLSCSQTLNHNVMYWYQQKSSQAPKLLFHYYDKDFNNEADTPDNFQSRRPNTSFCFLDIRSPGLGDTAMYLCATSSGFSYEQYFGPGTRLTVT.

This clonotype was seen more than once but under ten times. The chain has TRBV12-3 or TRBV12-4 and TRBJ2-3; a weak D match, TRBD2 (6 bases). This CDR3 contains 13 residues. Deletions cut 6 bases from V and 2 bases from J, with 9 bases between. The DNA for the CDR3 is TGTGCCAGCAGGGCGGGATACACAGATACGCAGTATTTT. Protein sequence: CASRAGYTDTQYF.